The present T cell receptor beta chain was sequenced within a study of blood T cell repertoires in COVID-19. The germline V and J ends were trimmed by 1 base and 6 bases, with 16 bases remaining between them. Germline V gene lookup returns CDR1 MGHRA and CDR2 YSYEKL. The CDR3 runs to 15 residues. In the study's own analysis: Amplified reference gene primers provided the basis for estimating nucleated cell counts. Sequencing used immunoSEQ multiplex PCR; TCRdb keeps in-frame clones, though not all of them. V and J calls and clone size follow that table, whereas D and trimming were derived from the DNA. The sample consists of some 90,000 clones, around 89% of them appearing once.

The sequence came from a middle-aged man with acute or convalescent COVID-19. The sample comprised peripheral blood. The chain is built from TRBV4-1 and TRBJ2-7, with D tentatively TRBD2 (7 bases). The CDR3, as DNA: TGCGCCAGCAGCCAAGGATCCCGGGGGGCTGGCGAGCAGTACTTC. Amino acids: CASSQGSRGAGEQYF.